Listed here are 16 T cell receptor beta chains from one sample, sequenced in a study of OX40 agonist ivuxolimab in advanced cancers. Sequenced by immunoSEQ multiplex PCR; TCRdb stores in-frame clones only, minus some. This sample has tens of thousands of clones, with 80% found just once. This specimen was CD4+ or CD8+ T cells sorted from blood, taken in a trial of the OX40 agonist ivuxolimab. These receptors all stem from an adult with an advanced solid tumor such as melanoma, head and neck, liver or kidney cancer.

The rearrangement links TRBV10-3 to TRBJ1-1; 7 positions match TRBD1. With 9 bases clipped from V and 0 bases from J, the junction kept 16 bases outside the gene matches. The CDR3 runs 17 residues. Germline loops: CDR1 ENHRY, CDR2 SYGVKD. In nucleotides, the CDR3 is TGTGCCATAGGTGGTAGCACAGGGGCCCCGATGAACACTGAAGCTTTCTTT. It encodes CAIGGSTGAPMNTEAFF.

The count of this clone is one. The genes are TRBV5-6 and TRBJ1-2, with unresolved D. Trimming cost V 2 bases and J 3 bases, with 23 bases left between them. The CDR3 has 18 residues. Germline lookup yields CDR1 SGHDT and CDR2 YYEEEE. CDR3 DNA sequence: TGTGCCAGCAGCTTCCCGGAGACACAAAGCGAGGGCCACTATGGCTACACCTTC. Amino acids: CASSFPETQSEGHYGYTF.

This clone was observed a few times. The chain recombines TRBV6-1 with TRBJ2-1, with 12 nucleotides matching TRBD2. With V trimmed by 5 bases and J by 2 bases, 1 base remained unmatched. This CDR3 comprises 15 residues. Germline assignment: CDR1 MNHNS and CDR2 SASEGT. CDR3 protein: CASSRLAGAYNEQFF. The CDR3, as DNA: TGTGCCAGCAGTCGACTAGCGGGGGCCTACAATGAGCAGTTCTTC.

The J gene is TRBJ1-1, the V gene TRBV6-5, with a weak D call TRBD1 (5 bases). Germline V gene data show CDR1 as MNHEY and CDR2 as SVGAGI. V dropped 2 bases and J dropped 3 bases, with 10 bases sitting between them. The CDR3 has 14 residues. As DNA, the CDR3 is TGTGCCAGCAGTTACCGGGGGGTGTACACTGAAGCTTTCTTT. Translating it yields CASSYRGVYTEAFF.

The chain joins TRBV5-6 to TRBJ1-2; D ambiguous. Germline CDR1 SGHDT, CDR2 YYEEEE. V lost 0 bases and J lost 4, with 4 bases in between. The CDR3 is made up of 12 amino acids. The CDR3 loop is CASSLDTYGYTF. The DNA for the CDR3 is TGTGCCAGCAGCTTGGATACCTATGGCTACACCTTC.

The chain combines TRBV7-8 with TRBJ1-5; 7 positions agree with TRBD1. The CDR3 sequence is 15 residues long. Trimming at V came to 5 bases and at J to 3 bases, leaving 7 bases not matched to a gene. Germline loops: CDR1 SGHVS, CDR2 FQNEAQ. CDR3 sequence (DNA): TGTGCCAGCAGCGTACGACAGGGTCCCAATCAGCCCCAGCATTTT. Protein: CASSVRQGPNQPQHF.

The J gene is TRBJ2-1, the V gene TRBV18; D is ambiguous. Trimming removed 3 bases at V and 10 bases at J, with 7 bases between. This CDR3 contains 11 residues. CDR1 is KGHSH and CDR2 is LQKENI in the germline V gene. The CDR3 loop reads CASSPNWEQFF. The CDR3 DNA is TGTGCCAGCTCACCCAATTGGGAGCAGTTCTTC.

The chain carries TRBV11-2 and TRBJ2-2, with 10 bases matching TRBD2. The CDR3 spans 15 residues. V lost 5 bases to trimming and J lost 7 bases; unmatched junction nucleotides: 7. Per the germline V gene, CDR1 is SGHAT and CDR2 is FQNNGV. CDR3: CASSLAGVDGGELFF. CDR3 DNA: TGTGCCAGCAGCCTAGCGGGGGTAGACGGCGGGGAGCTGTTTTTT.

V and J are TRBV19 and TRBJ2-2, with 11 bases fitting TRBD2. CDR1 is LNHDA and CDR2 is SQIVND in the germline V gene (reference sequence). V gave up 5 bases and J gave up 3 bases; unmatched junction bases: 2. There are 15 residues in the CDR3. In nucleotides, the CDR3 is TGTGCCAGTAGTTTAGCGGGGGGGTACACCGGGGAGCTGTTTTTT. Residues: CASSLAGGYTGELFF.

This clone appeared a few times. For the CDR3, the DNA is TGTGCCATCAGGGAGGGGGGGAACACAGATACGCAGTATTTT. The encoded protein is CAIREGGNTDTQYF. The J gene is TRBJ2-3, the V gene TRBV10-3, with a possible D match to TRBD2 (7 bases). The germline V gene has CDR1 ENHRY and CDR2 SYGVKD. Trimming shortened V by 6 bases and J by 2 bases, and 12 bases separated the two germline ends. This CDR3 has 14 amino acids.

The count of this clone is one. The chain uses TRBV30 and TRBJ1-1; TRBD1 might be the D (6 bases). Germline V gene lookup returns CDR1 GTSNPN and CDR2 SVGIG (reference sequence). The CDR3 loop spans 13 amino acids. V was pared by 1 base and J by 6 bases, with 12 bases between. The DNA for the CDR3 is TGTGCCTGGAGTGGGCAGGGGATAGCTGAAGCTTTCTTT. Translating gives CAWSGQGIAEAFF.

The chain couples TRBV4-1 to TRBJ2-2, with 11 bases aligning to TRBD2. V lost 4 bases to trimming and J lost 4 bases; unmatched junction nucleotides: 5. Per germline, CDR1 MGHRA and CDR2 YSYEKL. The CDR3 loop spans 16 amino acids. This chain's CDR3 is CASSRSSGGLTGELFF. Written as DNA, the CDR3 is TGCGCCAGCAGCCGATCTAGCGGGGGGCTCACCGGGGAGCTGTTTTTT.

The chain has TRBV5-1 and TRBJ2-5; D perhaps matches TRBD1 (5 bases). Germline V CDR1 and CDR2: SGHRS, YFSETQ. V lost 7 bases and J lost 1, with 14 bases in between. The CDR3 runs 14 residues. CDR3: CASSLGQTQETQYF. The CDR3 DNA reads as TGCGCCAGCTCCTTGGGGCAGACCCAAGAGACCCAGTACTTC.

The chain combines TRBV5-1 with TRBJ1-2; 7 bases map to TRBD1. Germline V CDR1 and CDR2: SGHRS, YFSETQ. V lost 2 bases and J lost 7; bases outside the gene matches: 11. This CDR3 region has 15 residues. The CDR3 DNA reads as TGCGCCAGCAGCTTTACTCTAGGGGGCGCAGGTGGCTACACCTTC. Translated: CASSFTLGGAGGYTF.

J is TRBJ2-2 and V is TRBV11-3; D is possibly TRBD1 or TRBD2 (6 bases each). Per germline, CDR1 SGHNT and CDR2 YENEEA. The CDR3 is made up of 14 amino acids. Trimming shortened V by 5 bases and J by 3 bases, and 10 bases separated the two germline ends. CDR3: CASSRGGHTGELFF. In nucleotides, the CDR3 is TGTGCCAGCAGCCGTGGGGGGCACACCGGGGAGCTGTTTTTT.

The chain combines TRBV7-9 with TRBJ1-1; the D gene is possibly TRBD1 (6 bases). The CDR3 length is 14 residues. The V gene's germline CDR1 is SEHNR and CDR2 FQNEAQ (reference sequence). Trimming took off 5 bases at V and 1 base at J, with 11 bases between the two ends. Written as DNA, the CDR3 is TGTGCCAGCAGCCCCGAAGGGGGGAACACTGAAGCTTTCTTT. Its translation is CASSPEGGNTEAFF.